The clone carrying this T cell receptor beta chain was recorded many times. The data derive from a study of immune characterization of retroperitoneal liposarcoma. TCRdb re-called the PCR reads through MiXCR, storing one row per CDR3 protein. The sample has around 11,000 distinct CDR3 sequences, around 28% seen once; the top ten hold roughly 7.6%. Germline lookup yields CDR1 SGHVS and CDR2 FNYEAQ. This CDR3 is built from 15 residues. Sample: tumor tissue. This sequence originates from a male donor with retroperitoneal liposarcoma. J is TRBJ2-4 and V is TRBV7-6, with D possibly being TRBD1 or TRBD2 (5 bases each). The DNA end is more similar to TRBJ2-7, so the J call may be wrong. The CDR3: CASSLDEGPTYEQYF. CDR3 nucleotides: TGTGCCAGCAGCTTAGATGAGGGGCCCACCTACGAGCAGTACTTC.